The rows below give T cell receptor beta chains drawn from one sample of a study of radiotherapy plus CTLA-4 blockade in lung cancer. This table comes from immunoSEQ multiplex PCR, and its TCRdb copy is limited to in-frame clones, with some not included. The table shows 34,000 or so clones, with 70% to 80% occurring only once. Source: peripheral blood, taken from a patient treated with radiotherapy plus ipilimumab. The receptors stem from a human donor with non-small cell lung cancer that progressed on radiotherapy plus ipilimumab. CDR3s include the opening cysteine and the closing phenylalanine or tryptophan. Each record gives: J gene, V gene, D gene, clone size, CDR3 DNA, CDR3 protein. D genes are given only for firm matches. Clone size is not always given. Where it is, it says once, few, many or a class for expanded clones.

TRBJ2-7,TRBV5-1,TRBD2,few,TGCGCCAGCAGCCTAGGGACTAATCCTTCCTACGAGCAGTACTTC,CASSLGTNPSYEQYF
TRBJ2-7,TRBV7-8,.,few,TGTGCCAGCAGCTTTGACCGCTCCTACGAGCAGTACTTC,CASSFDRSYEQYF
TRBJ1-6,TRBV18,.,few,TGTGCCAGCTCACCAACACAGGGTGATTCACCCCTCCACTTT,CASSPTQGDSPLHF
TRBJ2-7,TRBV5-1,.,.,TGCGCCAGCAGCCCGGAGGGGGACGAGCAGTACTTC,CASSPEGDEQYF
TRBJ1-1,TRBV9,TRBD1,few,TGTGCCAGCAGCGTAGCCGACAGGGCGAACACTGAAGCTTTCTTT,CASSVADRANTEAFF
TRBJ2-5,TRBV28,TRBD1,few,TGTGCCAGCAGTCCTTTGGGACAGGGCACTCAAGAGACCCAGTACTTC,CASSPLGQGTQETQYF
TRBJ2-7,TRBV10-1,.,.,TGCGCCAGCAGTGAGTCTGGTAAGAACGAGCAGTACTTC,CASSESGKNEQYF
TRBJ2-2,TRBV9,.,.,TGTGCCAGCAGCGTGGGGCGCCTTAGGAACGGGGAGCTGTTTTTT,CASSVGRLRNGELFF
TRBJ1-1,TRBV11-2,.,once,TGTGCCAGCAGCCCTACGGGGCACTGGGACACTGAAGCTTTCTTT,CASSPTGHWDTEAFF
TRBJ2-7,TRBV5-1,TRBD1,few,TGCGCCAGCAGCTCGGGTGAGGGGGCGCCTGAGCAGTACTTC,CASSSGEGAPEQYF
TRBJ2-7,TRBV1,.,many,TGCACCGGGGGGGGGAGCTCCTACGAGCAGTACTTC,CTGGGSSYEQYF